This TCR beta chain was recovered during a study of cytomegalovirus exposure and HLA in healthy donors. About this clone: What it binds is not known.

The study ran its PCR with 60 Vbeta and 13 Jbeta primers. Sequencing was performed with immunoSEQ multiplex PCR; in TCRdb, only in-frame clones are kept and a portion is missing. The data hold about 140,000 clones, with approximately 80% observed a single time. General study points: A list of around 150 TCR beta chains associated with cytomegalovirus was given. From TCR beta sequences, most subjects' HLA-A and HLA-B alleles were reportedly predicted accurately.

Germline V CDR1 and CDR2: MDHEN, SYDVKM. V was shortened by 3 bases and J by 1 base, with 12 bases between the two germline ends. This CDR3 has 15 amino acids. This TCR came from a male donor in good health and CMV-seronegative. This chain links TRBV28 with TRBJ1-1; a weak D match, TRBD1 (6 bases). The source material was PBMCs. CDR3 DNA sequence: TGTGCCAGCAGTTTTTCCGGGACACCGAACACTGAAGCTTTCTTT. As protein: CASSFSGTPNTEAFF. The variable domain in full, with the rest retrieved from reference TRBV28 and TRBJ1-1, is DVKVTQSSRYLVKRTGEKVFLECVQDMDHENMFWYRQDPGLGLRLIYFSYDVKMKEKGDIPEGYSVSREKKERFSLILESASTNQTSMYLCASSFSGTPNTEAFFGQGTRLTVV.